The 28 T cell receptor beta chains listed next were all sequenced from one sample in a study of beta chain features in type 1 diabetes. The whole isolated RNA underwent reverse transcription, so sequencing captured expressed TCRB transcripts. Profiling relied on immunoSEQ multiplex PCR, and the TCRdb table lists in-frame clones only, not all of them. The sample records 150,000 to 200,000 clones, about 13% being singletons. Material for sequencing was central memory CD4+ T cells from blood. All receptors come from a young woman in good health.

A few counts support this clone. V usage is TRBV28 and J usage is TRBJ2-7; 14 bases are shared with TRBD2. CDR1 MDHEN and CDR2 SYDVKM come from the germline V gene. V shed 7 bases and J 12 bases; nucleotides not matched to a gene: 17. The CDR3 is made up of 16 amino acids. CDR3 residues: CASTGAAGLAGGILYF. DNA for the CDR3: TGTGCCAGCACAGGAGCCGCCGGACTAGCGGGGGGTATTTTGTACTTC.

The chain joins TRBV7-2 to TRBJ2-7; unclear D gene. Trimming stripped 0 bases from V and 4 bases from J, with 7 bases between. Germline CDR1 SGHTA, CDR2 FQGNSA. The CDR3 has 13 amino acids. CDR3 bases: TGTGCCAGCAGCTTAGCTTTATTTTACGAGCAGTACTTC. This encodes CASSLALFYEQYF.

In this sample, this clone turned up many times. The genes are TRBV11-2 and TRBJ2-1, with D possibly matching TRBD1 (5 bases). Germline V gene lookup returns CDR1 SGHAT and CDR2 FQNNGV. Trimming removed 3 bases from V and 5 bases from J, with 5 bases in between. CDR3 length: 12 residues. CDR3 in amino acids: CASSLTDNEQFF. For the CDR3, the DNA is TGTGCCAGCAGCTTGACAGACAATGAGCAGTTCTTC.

The CDR3 loop reads CASSTQTSGSQYF. The CDR3 DNA reads TGCGCCAGCTCAACACAGACCTCGGGATCGCAGTATTTT. The chain links TRBV5-1 to TRBJ2-3; D may be TRBD2 (5 bases). Germline lookup yields CDR1 SGHRS and CDR2 YFSETQ. The V gene lost 7 bases and the J gene lost 10 bases, with 19 bases spanning the gap. The CDR3 sequence is 13 residues long.

DNA of the CDR3: TGTGCCAGCAGCCTCAGGGGGAAAGATACGCAGTATTTT. It encodes CASSLRGKDTQYF. The chain is built from TRBV11-3 and TRBJ2-3, with TRBD1 identical over 7 bases. V lost 5 bases and J lost 5; bases outside the gene matches: 4. The CDR3 runs to 13 residues. CDR1 and CDR2 from the germline V gene are SGHNT and YENEEA.

This sequence joins TRBV7-8 and TRBJ1-2, with D uncertain. Germline loops: CDR1 SGHVS, CDR2 FQNEAQ. The CDR3 has 12 residues. The V gene lost 3 bases and the J gene lost 6 bases, with 8 bases spanning the gap. Here the CDR3 reads CASSFHRDGYTF. The CDR3 DNA follows: TGTGCCAGCAGCTTTCATAGAGATGGCTACACCTTC. The whole variable domain, remainder taken from reference TRBV7-8 and TRBJ1-2, is GAGVSQSPRYKVAKRGQDVALRCDPISGHVSLFWYQQALGQGPEFLTYFQNEAQLDKSGLPSDRFFAERPEGSVSTLKIQRTQQEDSAVYLCASSFHRDGYTFGSGTRLTVV.

The chain employs TRBV9 and TRBJ2-5; the D gene is possibly TRBD1 (5 bases). This CDR3 has 14 residues. Germline V lookup: CDR1 SGDLS, CDR2 YYNGEE. The V and J ends lost 2 bases and 4 bases respectively, with 12 bases between them. CDR3 nucleotides: TGTGCCAGCAGCGTGGGTTGGGGCGCAGAGACCCAGTACTTC. It codes for CASSVGWGAETQYF.

This clone was seen only a few times. The rearrangement links TRBV7-9 to TRBJ2-7; 12 nucleotides agree with TRBD2. Germline V gives CDR1 SEHNR, CDR2 FQNEAQ (reference sequence). This CDR3 is built from 16 residues. With V trimmed by 1 base and J by 2 bases, 3 bases remained unmatched. The CDR3: CASSLGLAGGPYEQYF. As DNA, the CDR3 is TGTGCCAGCAGCTTAGGGCTAGCGGGAGGGCCCTACGAGCAGTACTTC.

This clone was seen many times. The chain couples TRBV13 to TRBJ2-7, with a possible D match to TRBD1 (5 bases). The CDR3 is 15 residues long. Germline CDR1 is PRHDT and CDR2 is FYEKMQ (reference sequence). Trimming pared 0 bases from V and 2 bases from J, leaving 11 bases between. The CDR3 here is CASSLGLTATYEQYF. In DNA, the CDR3 is TGTGCCAGCAGCTTAGGACTGACAGCCACCTACGAGCAGTACTTC.

This chain links TRBV28 with TRBJ2-5; possible D gene TRBD2, 5 bases. Trimming removed 3 bases from V and 5 bases from J, with 10 bases in between. Germline-derived CDR1 and CDR2 are MDHEN and SYDVKM. The CDR3 is 13 residues long. The CDR3 DNA reads TGTGCCAGCAGTTTCCGGGGTTGGGAGACCCAGTACTTC. Protein: CASSFRGWETQYF.

The chain couples TRBV20-1 to TRBJ1-2; weak D call: TRBD1 (6 bases). V gave up 5 bases and J gave up 4 bases, with 8 bases separating them. Germline-derived CDR1 and CDR2 are DFQATT and SNEGSKA (reference sequence). The CDR3 runs to 11 residues. CDR3 bases: TGCAGTGCTCCGGACAGCTATGGCTACACCTTC. Protein: CSAPDSYGYTF.

This chain connects TRBV5-1 to TRBJ2-1; 13 nucleotides match TRBD2. After removal of 1 base from V and 6 bases from J, the junction contained 7 bases not matched to a gene. Germline V CDR1 and CDR2: SGHRS, YFSETQ. The CDR3 is made up of 17 amino acids. The CDR3 DNA follows: TGCGCCAGCAGCTTGTACCCTAGGACTAGCGGGAGCAATGAGCAGTTCTTC. Translation: CASSLYPRTSGSNEQFF.

This clone was seen a few times. The V call is TRBV6-5, the J call TRBJ2-1, with D perhaps matching TRBD2 (6 bases). Germline values: CDR1 MNHEY, CDR2 SVGAGI. The CDR3 runs 15 residues. The germline V and J ends were trimmed by 0 bases and 6 bases, with 12 bases remaining between them. The CDR3 DNA reads TGTGCCAGCAGTTACTCGAGGGAGGCCGTCAATGAGCAGTTCTTC. Its protein is CASSYSREAVNEQFF.

The rearrangement uses TRBV29-1 and TRBJ2-7; 11 positions match TRBD1. This CDR3 region has 14 residues. Germline V gene sequence: CDR1 SQVTM, CDR2 ANQGSEA. Losses at the gene ends were 4 bases for V and 3 bases for J; bases not matched to a gene: 5. CDR3: CSVVSGTGGYEQYF. The CDR3, as DNA: TGCAGCGTTGTTTCGGGGACAGGGGGCTACGAGCAGTACTTC.

This clone was observed a few times. V usage is TRBV11-1 and J usage is TRBJ2-1; D unclear. The CDR3 loop spans 12 amino acids. From germline, CDR1 is SGHAT and CDR2 FQDESV (reference sequence). The germline V and J ends were trimmed by 3 bases and 8 bases, with 8 bases remaining between them. The DNA for the CDR3 is TGTGCCAGCAGCTTTGGTCGGGATGAGCAGTTCTTC. It yields the protein CASSFGRDEQFF.

This clone was seen a few times. CDR3 coding DNA: TGTGCCAGCAGCTTGTGGACAGGGGACGATGGCTACACCTTC. Protein product: CASSLWTGDDGYTF. This chain uses TRBV7-8 with TRBJ1-2; 9 nucleotides align to TRBD1. The germline gives CDR1 SGHVS, CDR2 FQNEAQ. The ends lost 3 bases at V and 6 bases at J; junction bases unmatched: 5. This CDR3 has 14 amino acids.

This clone has a handful of counts. The rearrangement uses TRBV7-9 and TRBJ2-3; D may be TRBD2 (5 bases). The CDR3 spans 16 residues. Trimming shortened V by 5 bases and J by 4 bases, and 19 bases separated the two germline ends. CDR1 SEHNR and CDR2 FQNEAQ come from the germline V gene (reference sequence). The CDR3 bases are TGTGCCAGCAGCGTAAGAGCGGCCTTAAAGGCAGATACGCAGTATTTT. It is translated as CASSVRAALKADTQYF.

The chain employs TRBV9 and TRBJ2-1; TRBD1 matches 12 bases. Germline CDR1 is SGDLS and CDR2 is YYNGEE. The CDR3 sequence is 15 residues long. Trimming at V came to 2 bases and at J to 9 bases, leaving 6 bases not matched to a gene. The CDR3, as DNA: TGTGCCAGCAGCGTGGTGGGACAGGGGGCCGGTGAGCAGTTCTTC. Translated: CASSVVGQGAGEQFF.

The V and J genes are TRBV29-1 and TRBJ1-1; no clear D. This CDR3 is 13 amino acids long. The V gene's germline CDR1 is SQVTM and CDR2 ANQGSEA. V dropped 7 bases and J dropped 0 bases, with 12 bases sitting between them. CDR3 loop: CSGSEQLNTEAFF. The CDR3 nucleotides are TGCAGCGGGTCCGAACAGTTGAACACTGAAGCTTTCTTT.

In this sample, this clone turned up a few times. This sequence joins TRBV28 and TRBJ2-2, with TRBD2 matching 7 bases. V was clipped by 5 bases and J by 5 bases; unmatched bases: 5. The V gene's germline CDR1 is MDHEN and CDR2 SYDVKM. CDR3 length: 14 amino acids. The CDR3 sequence is CASSTGGRTGELFF. DNA of the CDR3: TGTGCCAGCAGTACGGGGGGACGGACCGGGGAGCTGTTTTTT. The full variable domain, with the rest looked up from reference TRBV28 and TRBJ2-2, is DVKVTQSSRYLVKRTGEKVFLECVQDMDHENMFWYRQDPGLGLRLIYFSYDVKMKEKGDIPEGYSVSREKKERFSLILESASTNQTSMYLCASSTGGRTGELFFGEGSRLTVL.

This clone was seen repeatedly, ten times or more. The junction and the germline gene differ at one end; a read error may be behind it. The rearrangement links TRBV28 to TRBJ2-4; no firm D call. CDR1 is MDHEN, CDR2 SYDVKM, per germline. This CDR3 has 12 amino acids. CDR3 bases: TGTGCCAGCAGTTTAGTTGGGTCGACACAGAACTTC. This gives the protein CASSLVGSTQNF.

The chain has TRBV29-1 and TRBJ2-6; D not certain. Trimming removed 5 bases at V and 0 bases at J, with 5 bases between. The CDR3 covers 13 residues. Germline CDR1 SQVTM, CDR2 ANQGSEA. CDR3 residues: CSVWASGANVLTF. CDR3 coding DNA: TGCAGCGTTTGGGCCTCTGGGGCCAACGTCCTGACTTTC. Full variable domain (missing parts from reference TRBV29-1 and TRBJ2-6): SAVISQKPSRDICQRGTSLTIQCQVDSQVTMMFWYRQQPGQSLTLIATANQGSEATYESGFVIDKFPISRPNLTFSTLTVSNMSPEDSSIYLCSVWASGANVLTFGAGSRLTVL.

V and J are TRBV6-6 and TRBJ2-4; 7 bases map to TRBD2. Germline-derived CDR1 and CDR2 are MNHNY and SVGAGI (reference sequence). The V and J ends lost 5 bases and 9 bases, in that order; junction bases with no gene match: 10. The CDR3 is 14 residues long. The CDR3 DNA follows: TGTGCCAGCAGTCCCGAGGGAGGGCCAGGCATTCAGTACTTC. Residues: CASSPEGGPGIQYF.

This clone was seen a handful of times. The rearrangement joins TRBV7-2 to TRBJ2-1, with D possibly matching TRBD2 (6 bases). V dropped 5 bases and J dropped 4 bases, with 21 bases sitting between them. Germline loops: CDR1 SGHTA, CDR2 FQGNSA. The CDR3 runs to 17 residues. The DNA of the CDR3 is TGTGCCAGCAGCCCTGAGGGTTCGGGAGTTAGATACAATGAGCAGTTCTTC. Encoded protein: CASSPEGSGVRYNEQFF.

V and J are TRBV29-1 and TRBJ2-1; 7 positions agree with TRBD1. Germline values: CDR1 SQVTM, CDR2 ANQGSEA. Trimming cost V 5 bases and J 1 base; bases outside gene matches: 5. The CDR3 is 14 amino acids. The CDR3 spells CSVSTGFSYNEQFF. CDR3 in DNA: TGCAGCGTTTCGACAGGGTTTTCCTACAATGAGCAGTTCTTC.

This clone was observed a single time. This chain links TRBV11-2 with TRBJ2-5; TRBD1 matches 7 bases. Losses at the gene ends were 3 bases for V and 4 bases for J; bases not matched to a gene: 5. CDR3 length equals 14 residues. Germline lookup yields CDR1 SGHAT and CDR2 FQNNGV. CDR3 DNA sequence: TGTGCCAGCAGCTTCGACAGGGCATTAGAGACCCAGTACTTC. This codes for CASSFDRALETQYF. Using reference TRBV11-2 and TRBJ2-5 for the parts outside the CDR3, the full variable domain is EAGVAQSPRYKIIEKRQSVAFWCNPISGHATLYWYQQILGQGPKLLIQFQNNGVVDDSQLPKDRFSAERLKGVDSTLKIQPAKLEDSAVYLCASSFDRALETQYFGPGTRLLVL.

This clone was seen only a few times. The chain couples TRBV2 to TRBJ2-4; 10 bases line up with TRBD2. This CDR3 spans 16 amino acids. V was clipped by 3 bases and J by 7 bases; unmatched bases: 9. Germline lookup yields CDR1 SNHLY and CDR2 FYNNEI. Written as DNA, the CDR3 is TGTGCCAGCAGTGATCAACTAGCGGGATGGGGGAACATTCAGTACTTC. It is translated as CASSDQLAGWGNIQYF. Using reference TRBV2 and TRBJ2-4 for the parts outside the CDR3, the full variable domain is EPEVTQTPSHQVTQMGQEVILRCVPISNHLYFYWYRQILGQKVEFLVSFYNNEISEKSEIFDDQFSVERPDGSNFTLKIRSTKLEDSAMYFCASSDQLAGWGNIQYFGAGTRLSVL.

The table lists this clone with a few counts. V and J are TRBV14 and TRBJ2-5, with 12 bases identical to TRBD2. The V and J ends lost 3 bases and 2 bases, in that order; junction bases with no gene match: 4. CDR1 and CDR2 (germline): SGHDN, FVKESK. CDR3 length: 16 residues. The CDR3 spells CASSHLAGGYQETQYF. CDR3 DNA sequence: TGTGCCAGCAGCCACCTAGCGGGAGGGTATCAAGAGACCCAGTACTTC. The variable domain in full, completed from reference TRBV14 and TRBJ2-5, reads EAGVTQFPSHSVIEKGQTVTLRCDPISGHDNLYWYRRVMGKEIKFLLHFVKESKQDESGMPNNRFLAERTGGTYSTLKVQPAELEDSGVYFCASSHLAGGYQETQYFGPGTRLLVL.